The clone carrying this T cell receptor (beta chain) was detected a few times. The data belong to a study of CD8+ T cells in alopecia areata. RNA was extracted and reverse transcribed into cDNA as the sequencing template. Sequenced by immunoSEQ multiplex PCR; TCRdb stores in-frame clones only, minus some. The profile shows approximately 210,000 clones, under 70% of them singletons. The treatment: oral pan-JAK inhibitor, 5-10 mg twice daily. The CDR3 totals 14 residues. V lost 3 bases and J 3 bases, leaving 9 bases between the germline ends. Germline CDR1 and CDR2: SGHVS and FQNEAQ. The source material was CD4+ T cells sorted from blood, sampled around week 44, from a patient treated with tofacitinib. The receptor was derived from a human donor with alopecia areata. V gene TRBV7-8 combines with J gene TRBJ2-1; TRBD2 is a possible D gene (6 bases). CDR3 bases: TGTGCCAGCAGCTTTGAGGGAGGCTACAATGAGCAGTTCTTC. Translated: CASSFEGGYNEQFF.